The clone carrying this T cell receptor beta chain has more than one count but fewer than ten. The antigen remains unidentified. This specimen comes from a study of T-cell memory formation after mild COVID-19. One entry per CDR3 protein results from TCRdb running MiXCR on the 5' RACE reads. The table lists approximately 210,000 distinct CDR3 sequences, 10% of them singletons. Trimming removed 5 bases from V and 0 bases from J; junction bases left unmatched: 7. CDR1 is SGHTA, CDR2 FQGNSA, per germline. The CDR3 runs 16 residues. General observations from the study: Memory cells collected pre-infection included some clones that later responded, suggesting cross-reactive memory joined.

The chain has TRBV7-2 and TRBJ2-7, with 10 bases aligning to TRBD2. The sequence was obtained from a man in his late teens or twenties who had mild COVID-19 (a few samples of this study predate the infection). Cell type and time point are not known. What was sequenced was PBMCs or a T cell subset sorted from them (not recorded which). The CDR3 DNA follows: TGTGCCAGCAGCGTAACTAGCGGGGATTTCTCCTACGAGCAGTACTTC. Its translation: CASSVTSGDFSYEQYF.